The 20 T cell receptor beta chains below were found in one sample sequenced in a study of blood T cell repertoires in COVID-19. Only in-frame clones appear in the TCRdb table, and some are missing; sequencing was by immunoSEQ multiplex PCR. In the table there are 100,000 or so clones, 82% of which are singletons. Input material: peripheral blood. These receptors all come from a man aged 45 to 65 with active or convalescent COVID-19.

J is TRBJ1-3 and V is TRBV5-4, with 8 bases that match TRBD1. The CDR3 sequence is 14 residues long. Germline CDR1 SGHNT, CDR2 YYREEE (reference sequence). J lost 8 bases, V lost 1 base, and 5 bases had no gene match. This chain's CDR3 is CASSLQGARDTIYF. The DNA of the CDR3 is TGTGCCAGCAGCTTGCAGGGGGCGCGGGACACCATATATTTT.

V usage is TRBV7-9 and J usage is TRBJ2-1; 8 bases are a match to TRBD2. This CDR3 is built from 13 residues. J lost 10 bases, V lost 5 bases, and 7 bases had no gene match. Germline CDR1 is SEHNR and CDR2 is FQNEAQ (reference sequence). CDR3 loop: CASSLDASGEQFF. CDR3 bases: TGTGCCAGCAGCCTGGATGCTAGCGGGGAGCAGTTCTTC.

The chain has TRBV2 and TRBJ2-3; 9 bases fit TRBD1. Germline V lookup: CDR1 SNHLY, CDR2 FYNNEI. The CDR3 covers 14 residues. V lost 6 bases to trimming and J lost 4 bases; unmatched junction nucleotides: 5. For the CDR3, the DNA is TGTGCCAGCAGCCCTGGGACAGGGTCAGATACGCAGTATTTT. It translates to CASSPGTGSDTQYF.

This clone was recorded only once. The V gene is TRBV7-9, the J gene TRBJ2-3; 7 bases agree with TRBD1. The CDR3 spans 16 residues. Germline V gene data show CDR1 as SEHNR and CDR2 as FQNEAQ (reference sequence). V lost 4 bases and J lost 6; bases outside the gene matches: 13. The CDR3 sequence is CASSSDRDKFSDTQYF. The CDR3 DNA sequence: TGTGCCAGCAGCTCCGACAGGGATAAGTTCTCGGATACGCAGTATTTT.

This sequence joins TRBV29-1 and TRBJ2-3; 8 positions agree with TRBD2. Germline lookup yields CDR1 SQVTM and CDR2 ANQGSEA. The junction had 13 bases not matched to a gene; V was cut back by 6 bases and J by 2 bases. This CDR3 contains 16 residues. In nucleotides, the CDR3 is TGCAGCGTCGGCGGGGGGCCCTCCACTGACACAGATACGCAGTATTTT. This codes for CSVGGGPSTDTDTQYF.

The CDR3: CASTYANLQGNQPQHF. In nucleotides, the CDR3 is TGTGCCAGTACTTACGCCAACTTACAGGGGAATCAGCCCCAGCATTTT. V is TRBV19 and J is TRBJ1-5; TRBD1 matches 7 bases. After removal of 7 bases from V and 4 bases from J, the junction contained 13 bases not matched to a gene. This CDR3 is built from 16 residues. The germline gives CDR1 LNHDA, CDR2 SQIVND (reference sequence).

The chain joins TRBV2 to TRBJ1-1, with 7 nucleotides matching TRBD1. Germline V gene sequence: CDR1 SNHLY, CDR2 FYNNEI. This CDR3 contains 13 residues. Trimming removed 2 bases from V and 10 bases from J; junction bases left unmatched: 7. The CDR3 sequence is CASSELNRGVAFF. CDR3 sequence (DNA): TGTGCCAGCAGTGAACTGAACAGGGGAGTAGCTTTCTTT.

The genes are TRBV19 and TRBJ1-1; TRBD1 matches at 11 bases. This CDR3 spans 16 amino acids. CDR1 LNHDA and CDR2 SQIVND come from the germline V gene (reference sequence). V trimming: 6 bases; J trimming: 0 bases; junction bases outside the gene matches: 6. The CDR3 DNA sequence: TGTGCCAGTAGGCCGGGACAGGGGGAAATGAACACTGAAGCTTTCTTT. Protein sequence: CASRPGQGEMNTEAFF.

The J gene is TRBJ2-2, the V gene TRBV6-2 or TRBV6-3; D is possibly TRBD1 (5 bases). CDR3 size: 14 residues. Germline CDR1 reads MNHEY; CDR2 reads SVGEGT. V shed 4 bases and J shed 3 bases, with 9 bases lying between them. The CDR3 DNA reads TGTGCCAGCAGTTGGGGCTTCGACACCGGGGAGCTGTTTTTT. This codes for CASSWGFDTGELFF.

The rearrangement uses TRBV27 and TRBJ2-3; D perhaps matches TRBD2 (6 bases). This CDR3 contains 15 residues. Germline CDR1 and CDR2: MNHEY and SMNVEV (reference sequence). The germline V and J ends were trimmed by 2 bases and 4 bases, with 13 bases remaining between them. The CDR3 loop is CASSLRSGGADTQYF. In nucleotides, the CDR3 is TGTGCCAGCAGTTTACGCTCCGGGGGAGCAGATACGCAGTATTTT.

V usage is TRBV14 and J usage is TRBJ2-5, with 9 bases identical to TRBD2. V shed 4 bases, J shed 5 bases, and the junction held 14 bases outside the gene matches. CDR3 length: 17 amino acids. Per the germline V gene, CDR1 is SGHDN and CDR2 is FVKESK. The CDR3 DNA reads as TGTGCCAGCAGCCGGAACCTGGGACTAGCTTTAGGGGAGACCCAGTACTTC. Its protein is CASSRNLGLALGETQYF.

The gene calls are TRBV28 and TRBJ1-5; tentative D call: TRBD1 (5 bases). V was shortened by 3 bases and J by 2 bases, with 11 bases between the two germline ends. Germline-derived CDR1 and CDR2 are MDHEN and SYDVKM. The CDR3 totals 15 residues. CDR3: CASSFGRVGNQPQHF. Written as DNA, the CDR3 is TGTGCCAGCAGTTTTGGCAGGGTAGGCAATCAGCCCCAGCATTTT.

This sequence joins TRBV11-2 and TRBJ2-5; weak D call: TRBD1 (6 bases). V lost 5 bases and J lost 1, with 14 bases in between. Germline values: CDR1 SGHAT, CDR2 FQNNGV. This CDR3 contains 15 residues. The CDR3 loop reads CASSPLRDTQETQYF. CDR3 coding DNA: TGTGCCAGCAGCCCTCTCCGGGACACCCAAGAGACCCAGTACTTC.

V is TRBV5-1 and J is TRBJ2-3, with 11 bases matching TRBD2. This CDR3 is 15 amino acids long. From germline, CDR1 is SGHRS and CDR2 YFSETQ. After removal of 4 bases from V and 1 base from J, the junction contained 2 bases not matched to a gene. This CDR3 is CASSPLAGGTDTQYF. The CDR3, as DNA: TGCGCCAGCAGCCCACTAGCGGGGGGCACAGATACGCAGTATTTT.

V and J are TRBV10-3 and TRBJ2-5; a possible D gene is TRBD1 (6 bases). Germline CDR1 and CDR2: ENHRY and SYGVKD. V dropped 4 bases and J dropped 5 bases, with 14 bases sitting between them. The CDR3 is 14 residues long. As DNA, the CDR3 is TGTGCCATCAGTGGAGAGGGGGAGTTGGAGACCCAGTACTTC. Amino acids: CAISGEGELETQYF.

J is TRBJ2-3 and V is TRBV5-1, with D possibly matching TRBD2 (5 bases). Trimming took off 4 bases at V and 3 bases at J, with 12 bases between the two ends. The CDR3 loop spans 14 amino acids. Germline V gene data show CDR1 as SGHRS and CDR2 as YFSETQ. The CDR3 coding sequence is TGCGCCAGCAGCGTGAGGGAAGGGACAGATACGCAGTATTTT. Translating it yields CASSVREGTDTQYF.

The V and J genes are TRBV18 and TRBJ1-3; TRBD1 might be the D (5 bases). There are 16 residues in the CDR3. Deletions cut 3 bases from V and 2 bases from J, with 14 bases between. CDR1 is KGHSH, CDR2 LQKENI, per germline. The CDR3 is CASSPSDNRAGNTIYF. The CDR3, as DNA: TGTGCCAGCTCACCGTCGGACAATAGGGCTGGAAACACCATATATTTT.

V is TRBV12-3 or TRBV12-4 and J is TRBJ2-7; 8 nucleotides match TRBD1. This CDR3 is 13 amino acids long. V dropped 5 bases and J dropped 6; count of bases not matched to a gene: 6. CDR3 region: CASSRTGNGEQYV. CDR3 DNA: TGTGCCAGCAGTCGGACAGGGAACGGCGAGCAGTACGTC.

This sequence joins TRBV20-1 and TRBJ2-5; D is uncertain. This CDR3 is built from 11 residues. Deletions cut 4 bases from V and 1 base from J, with 4 bases between. Germline values: CDR1 DFQATT, CDR2 SNEGSKA (reference sequence). The CDR3 nucleotides are TGCAGTGCTAAGCCCCAAGAGACCCAGTACTTC. Translation gives CSAKPQETQYF.

CDR3 DNA: TGTGCCAGCAGTCCTGGACAGGGTCACGAGCAGTACTTC. As protein: CASSPGQGHEQYF. V and J are TRBV28 and TRBJ2-7; 8 nucleotides align to TRBD1. In germline, CDR1 is MDHEN, CDR2 SYDVKM. The CDR3 consists of 13 residues. The junction had 5 bases not matched to a gene; V was cut back by 5 bases and J by 5 bases.